This T cell receptor beta chain was identified during a study of cytomegalovirus exposure and HLA in healthy donors. Overall study findings and caveats: Reports showed the classifier diagnosing cytomegalovirus status with high specificity and sensitivity. TCR beta V segments were, for the most part, productive about 87% or about 30% of the time in an earlier analysis. In a later analysis, TCR association rates varied by HLA locus: DRB1 most, HLA-C fewest.

60 Vbeta and 13 Jbeta primers were used in PCR. Assay used: immunoSEQ multiplex PCR; TCRdb lists only in-frame clones, some missing. The sample shows 120,000 or so clones, around two thirds of them seen only once. As for this clone: Its matching antigen is unknown.

The germline gives CDR1 SGHTA, CDR2 FQGNSA. The CDR3 spans 14 residues. Trimming stripped 5 bases from V and 1 base from J, with 12 bases between. The specimen was PBMCs. The V call is TRBV7-2, the J call TRBJ2-7; D may be TRBD2 (6 bases). The source is a woman aged 35 to 49 in good health and CMV-seropositive. The CDR3 reads CASSPGGTSYEQYF. Written as DNA, the CDR3 is TGTGCCAGCAGCCCCGGCGGGACTTCCTACGAGCAGTACTTC.